The TCR beta chain described here comes from a study of Ad26.COV2.S vaccination and SARS-CoV-2 variants. Treatment in this sample: around 19 received Ad26.COV2.S at low or high dose, single or two shots; about 5 received placebo; per-sample allocation not given. Collection of the samples took place on day 63 after the first injection of vaccine or placebo. Trimming took 0 bases from V and 2 from J, leaving 7 bases between them. Germline V gene lookup returns CDR1 LGHDT and CDR2 YNNKEL (reference sequence). The CDR3 contains 14 residues. Clones were read by immunoSEQ multiplex PCR, and TCRdb kept only the in-frame ones, dropping some. Counted here are 400,000 to 450,000 clones, around 90% occurring once; the ten biggest clones make up 12%. As to this clone: The target antigen is unknown.

Overall study results and limits: Comparability of non-spike TCR breadth was observed across vaccine and placebo recipients.

The sequencing here drew on peripheral blood, taken in a trial of Ad26.COV2.S vaccine versus placebo. The chain uses TRBV3-1 (or the pseudogene TRBV3-2) and TRBJ1-1; D unresolved. This TCR was sampled from a person aged 18-65 years who received the Ad26.COV2.S COVID-19 vaccine or a placebo. The CDR3 DNA reads TGTGCCAGCAGCCAAGATCTGGCAAACACTGAAGCTTTCTTT. Its protein product is CASSQDLANTEAFF.